Sequencing of this TCR beta chain was carried out in a study of blood T cell repertoires in COVID-19. Study at large: Collection of acute and convalescent COVID-19 samples took place in the United States, Italy and Spain.

Per the original data handling: For nucleated cells, counts were estimated from reference gene primer amplification. The repertoire was sequenced with immunoSEQ multiplex PCR; TCRdb's copy has only in-frame clones and lacks some. V and J calls plus clone size are reproduced from that table; the DNA served to infer D and trimming. The sample carries about 70,000 clones, 75% to 90% recorded once. Germline CDR1 and CDR2: MGHRA and YSYEKL. The ends lost 2 bases at V and 4 bases at J; junction bases unmatched: 8. The CDR3 sequence is 16 residues long. The sample comprised peripheral blood. The sequence derives from a woman of 80 years or more with active or convalescent COVID-19. The V gene is TRBV4-1, the J gene TRBJ1-2, with 9 bases lining up with TRBD1. CDR3 region: CASSQTPRDRAYGYTF. DNA of the CDR3: TGCGCCAGCAGCCAAACCCCCCGGGACAGGGCCTATGGCTACACCTTC.